This TCR beta chain was documented in a study of beta chain features in type 1 diabetes. There are a few counts of this clone. What it recognizes is unknown. The authors reverse transcribed all of the isolated RNA, so sequencing captured expressed TCRB transcripts. The assay was immunoSEQ multiplex PCR, and TCRdb's table has in-frame clones only and misses some. The table shows roughly 280,000 clones, with 24% occurring only once. Study-wide results and limits: Healthy donors had naive, central memory and Treg TCRB repertoires that appeared less similar than those seen among patients. Among all four CD4+ subsets, Type 1 diabetes patients had TCRB CDR3s that were moderately but significantly shorter. Individuals with type 1 diabetes displayed fewer insertions and more deletions at VDJ junctions.

From germline, CDR1 is SNHLY and CDR2 FYNNEI. The length of the CDR3 is 14 residues. Trimming at V came to 5 bases and at J to 7 bases, leaving 7 bases not matched to a gene. The V and J genes are TRBV2 and TRBJ1-5, with 8 nucleotides matching TRBD1. Sequencing used naive CD4+ T cells from blood. This sequence was found in a woman in her 30s with type 1 diabetes. In nucleotides, the CDR3 is TGTGCCAGCAGTCCGACAGGGGAAGTCCAGCCCCAGCATTTT. Amino acid sequence: CASSPTGEVQPQHF.